This is a list of T cell receptor beta chains from one sample in a study of blood T cell repertoires in COVID-19. Repertoires were generated with immunoSEQ multiplex PCR, while TCRdb's copy carries only in-frame clones and drops some. The table has about 210,000 clones, 80% seen once. The sequencing input was peripheral blood. The receptors come from a human donor in a cohort sampled during active COVID-19. CDR3s include the opening cysteine and the closing phenylalanine or tryptophan. A D gene is named only where the DNA matches it firmly. Only some rows state a clone size, as once, few, many or a class for expanded clones.

>TRBJ2-1|TRBV29-1|.|TRBD2
CSGGGRAGEQFF
TGCAGCGGAGGCGGGAGGGCGGGTGAGCAGTTCTTC
>TRBJ1-4|TRBV7-2|.|.
CASSLVPGDWEKLFF
TGTGCCAGCAGCTTAGTTCCAGGGGATTGGGAAAAACTGTTTTTT
>TRBJ1-1|TRBV11-2|.|.
CAISSRLGQSTEAFF
TGTGCCATCTCCTCCCGCCTGGGGCAGTCCACTGAAGCTTTCTTT
>TRBJ2-5|TRBV5-4|.|TRBD1
CASSQTGRKETQYF
TGTGCCAGCAGCCAGACAGGGAGAAAAGAGACCCAGTACTTC
>TRBJ1-2|TRBV19|.|TRBD1
CASSTLQDRGYYGYTF
TGTGCCAGTAGTACGCTGCAGGACAGGGGGTACTATGGCTACACCTTC
>TRBJ2-7|TRBV9|.|TRBD1
CASSVNTGGPYEQYF
TGTGCCAGCAGCGTAAATACAGGGGGACCCTACGAGCAGTACTTC
>TRBJ2-2|TRBV5-1|.|.
CASSLRVEGGELFF
TGCGCCAGCAGCTTGAGGGTTGAGGGCGGGGAGCTGTTTTTT
>TRBJ1-2|TRBV4-1|.|.
CASSQERIGNYGYTF
TGCGCCAGCAGCCAAGAGAGGATTGGTAACTATGGCTACACCTTC
>TRBJ1-2|TRBV5-1|.|.
CASSLAFGPYYGYTF
TGCGCCAGCAGCTTGGCTTTTGGCCCCTACTATGGCTACACCTTC
>TRBJ1-6|TRBV7-9|.|.
CASSFEHVRSPLHF
TGTGCCAGCAGCTTCGAACACGTCCGTTCACCCCTCCACTTT
>TRBJ1-2|TRBV3-1/TRBV3-2|once|.
CASSPTGAYGYTF
TGTGCCAGCAGCCCGACCGGAGCTTATGGCTACACCTTC
>TRBJ1-5|TRBV28|.|.
CASSSYQPQHF
TGTGCCAGCAGTTCTTATCAGCCCCAGCATTTT
>TRBJ2-3|TRBV6-5|.|TRBD1
CASMGRQGPTDTQYF
TGTGCCAGCATGGGCCGACAGGGGCCCACAGATACGCAGTATTTT
>TRBJ2-2|TRBV12-3/TRBV12-4|.|.
CASFTGIGELFF
TGTGCCAGTTTCACAGGGATCGGGGAGCTGTTTTTT
>TRBJ1-2|TRBV6-5|.|TRBD1
CASRGQGIDGYTF
TGTGCCAGCAGAGGACAGGGAATAGATGGCTACACCTTC
>TRBJ1-2|TRBV7-9|.|.
CASSLRRAGEYGYTF
TGTGCCAGCAGCTTAAGAAGGGCAGGGGAGTACGGCTACACCTTC
>TRBJ2-4|TRBV11-2|.|TRBD1
CASSPRTGKNIQYF
TGTGCCAGCAGCCCCCGGACAGGGAAAAACATTCAGTACTTC
>TRBJ1-4|TRBV2|.|TRBD1
CASSQGQGSNEKLFF
TGTGCCAGCAGTCAGGGACAGGGCTCGAATGAAAAACTGTTTTTT
>TRBJ1-4|TRBV7-8|.|TRBD1
CASSPRTGVRKLFF
TGTGCCAGCAGCCCTAGGACAGGGGTGCGAAAACTGTTTTTT
>TRBJ2-2|TRBV2|once|TRBD2
CASSLRTSVRTGELFF
TGTGCCAGCAGTCTTAGGACTAGCGTGAGGACCGGGGAGCTGTTTTTT
>TRBJ1-5|TRBV24-1|.|.
CATSEGLTDQPQHF
TGTGCCACCAGTGAGGGACTTACTGATCAGCCCCAGCATTTT
>TRBJ1-2|TRBV30|.|.
CAWSTGSYTF
TGTGCCTGGAGTACGGGAAGCTACACCTTC
>TRBJ1-2|TRBV28|.|.
CASSLLWAYTF
TGTGCCAGCAGTTTATTGTGGGCCTACACCTTC
>TRBJ2-2|TRBV18|.|.
CASSPTGEDTGELFF
TGTGCCAGCTCACCAACAGGGGAGGACACCGGGGAGCTGTTTTTT
>TRBJ1-4|TRBV4-2|few|.
CASSRSRSEEKLFF
TGTGCCAGCAGCCGGTCGAGGAGCGAGGAAAAACTGTTTTTT
>TRBJ1-1|TRBV27|once|TRBD1
CASSFKTGAGTEAFF
TGTGCCAGCAGTTTTAAGACAGGGGCGGGAACTGAAGCTTTCTTT